This TCR beta chain was profiled in a study of CD8+CD57+ T cells in acquired aplastic anemia. Overall study findings and caveats: Shared by patients and controls, 25 to 30 CD8+ CDR3s were abundant in patients.

On this clonotype itself: Its antigen is not known.

In germline, CDR1 is ENHRY, CDR2 SYGVKD. This CDR3 comprises 12 residues. Trimming stripped 9 bases from V and 7 bases from J, with 12 bases between. Genomic DNA was employed as the template in profiling TCR beta VDJ and CDR3. MiXCR was run by TCRdb on the reads, yielding one entry per CDR3 protein. The sample includes approximately 220,000 distinct CDR3 sequences, about 44% of them seen just once. Selection for sequencing was limited to patients who had shown CD8+CD57+ cell expansion by flow cytometry. The cohort consisted entirely of patients having severe acquired aplastic anemia. This clonotype originated in a human donor with aplastic anemia. Sequenced sample: sorted CD4+, CD8+, or CD8+CD57+ T cells (not recorded which) from PBMCs. The V and J genes are TRBV10-3 and TRBJ1-4, with a tentative D call TRBD1 (5 bases). The CDR3 sequence is CAIGGDGEKLFF. CDR3 nucleotides: TGTGCCATTGGAGGGGATGGTGAAAAACTGTTTTTT.